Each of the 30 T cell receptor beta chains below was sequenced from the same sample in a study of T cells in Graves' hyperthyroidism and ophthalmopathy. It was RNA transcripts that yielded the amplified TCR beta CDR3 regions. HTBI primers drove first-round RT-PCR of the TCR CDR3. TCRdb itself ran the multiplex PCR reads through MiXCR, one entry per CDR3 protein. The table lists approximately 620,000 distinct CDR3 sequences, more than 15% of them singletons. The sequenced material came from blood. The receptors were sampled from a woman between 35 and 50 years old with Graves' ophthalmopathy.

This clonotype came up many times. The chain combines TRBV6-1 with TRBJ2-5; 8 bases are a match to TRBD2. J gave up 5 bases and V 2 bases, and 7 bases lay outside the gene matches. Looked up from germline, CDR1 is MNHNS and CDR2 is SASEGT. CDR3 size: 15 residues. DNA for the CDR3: TGTGCCAGCAGTGAAAGTTCGGGGGGGGTGGAGACCCAGTACTTC. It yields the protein CASSESSGGVETQYF.

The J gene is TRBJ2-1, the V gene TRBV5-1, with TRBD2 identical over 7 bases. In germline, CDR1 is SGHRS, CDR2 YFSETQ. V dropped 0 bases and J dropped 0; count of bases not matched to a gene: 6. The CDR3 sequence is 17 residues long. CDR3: CASSLALADFSYNEQFF. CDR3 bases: TGCGCCAGCAGCTTGGCGCTAGCGGATTTCTCCTACAATGAGCAGTTCTTC.

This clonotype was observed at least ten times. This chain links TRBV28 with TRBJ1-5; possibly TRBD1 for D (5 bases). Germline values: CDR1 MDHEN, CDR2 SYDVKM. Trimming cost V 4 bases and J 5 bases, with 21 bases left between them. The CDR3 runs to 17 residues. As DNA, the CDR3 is TGTGCCAGCAGTTCAGGGATTGGGGCTCTTCGTGATCAGCCCCAGCATTTT. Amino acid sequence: CASSSGIGALRDQPQHF.

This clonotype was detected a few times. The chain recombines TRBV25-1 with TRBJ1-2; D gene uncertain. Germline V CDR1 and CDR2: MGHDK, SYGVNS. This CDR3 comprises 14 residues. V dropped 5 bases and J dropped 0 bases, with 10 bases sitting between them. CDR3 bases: TGTGCCAGCAGTAACATATACGCTAACTATGGCTACACCTTC. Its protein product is CASSNIYANYGYTF.

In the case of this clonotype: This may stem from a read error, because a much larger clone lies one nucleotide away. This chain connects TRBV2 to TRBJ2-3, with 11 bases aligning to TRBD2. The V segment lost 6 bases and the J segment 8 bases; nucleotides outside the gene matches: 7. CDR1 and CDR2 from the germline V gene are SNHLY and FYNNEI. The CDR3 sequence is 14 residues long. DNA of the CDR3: TGTGCCAGCAGGCTAGCGGGGGGTTCAGGTACGCAGTATTTT. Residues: CASRLAGGSGTQYF. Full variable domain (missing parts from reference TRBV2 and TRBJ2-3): EPEVTQTPSHQVTQMGQEVILRCVPISNHLYFYWYRQILGQKVEFLVSFYNNEISEKSEIFDDQFSVERPDGSNFTLKIRSTKLEDSAMYFCASRLAGGSGTQYFGPGTRLTVL.

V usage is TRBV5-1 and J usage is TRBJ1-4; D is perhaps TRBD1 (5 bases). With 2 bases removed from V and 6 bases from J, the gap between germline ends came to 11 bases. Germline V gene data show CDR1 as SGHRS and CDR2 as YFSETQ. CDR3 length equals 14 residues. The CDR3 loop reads CASSFSGTDEKLFF. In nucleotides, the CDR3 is TGCGCCAGCAGCTTCTCCGGGACGGATGAAAAACTGTTTTTT.

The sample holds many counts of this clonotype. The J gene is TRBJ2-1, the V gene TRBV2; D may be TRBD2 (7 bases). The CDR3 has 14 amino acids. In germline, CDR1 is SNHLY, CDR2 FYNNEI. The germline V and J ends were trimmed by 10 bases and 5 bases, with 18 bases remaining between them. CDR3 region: CATRIQGTNNEQFF. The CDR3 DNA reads TGTGCCACCAGAATTCAGGGGACTAACAATGAGCAGTTCTTC.

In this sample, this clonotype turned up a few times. The CDR3: CSVGWLAGGPSDEQFF. CDR3 coding DNA: TGCAGCGTTGGTTGGCTAGCGGGAGGGCCTAGCGATGAGCAGTTCTTC. The V call is TRBV29-1, the J call TRBJ2-1, with 12 bases fitting TRBD2. The CDR3 consists of 16 residues. The germline CDR1 and CDR2 sequences are SQVTM and ANQGSEA. V was pared by 4 bases and J by 8 bases, with 12 bases of the junction left unmatched.

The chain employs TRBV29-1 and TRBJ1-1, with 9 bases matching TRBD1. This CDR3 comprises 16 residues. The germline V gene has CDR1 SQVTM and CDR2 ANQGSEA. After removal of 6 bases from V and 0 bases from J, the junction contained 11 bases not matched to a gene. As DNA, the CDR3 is TGCAGCGTCGAGCCCACAGGGGGCGGGTTGAACACTGAAGCTTTCTTT. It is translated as CSVEPTGGGLNTEAFF.

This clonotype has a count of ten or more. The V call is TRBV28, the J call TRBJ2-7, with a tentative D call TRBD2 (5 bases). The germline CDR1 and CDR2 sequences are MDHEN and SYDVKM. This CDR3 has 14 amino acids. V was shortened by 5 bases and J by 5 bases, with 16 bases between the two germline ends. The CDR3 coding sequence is TGTGCCAGCAGTAAAGGCCTCGGGGATCACGAGCAGTACTTC. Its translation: CASSKGLGDHEQYF. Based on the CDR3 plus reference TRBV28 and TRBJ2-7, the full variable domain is DVKVTQSSRYLVKRTGEKVFLECVQDMDHENMFWYRQDPGLGLRLIYFSYDVKMKEKGDIPEGYSVSREKKERFSLILESASTNQTSMYLCASSKGLGDHEQYFGPGTRLTVT.

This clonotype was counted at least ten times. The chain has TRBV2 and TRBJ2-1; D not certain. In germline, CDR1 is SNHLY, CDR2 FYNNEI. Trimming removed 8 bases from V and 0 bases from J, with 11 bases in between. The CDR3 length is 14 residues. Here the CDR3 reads CASGLRSSYNEQFF. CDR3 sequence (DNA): TGTGCCAGCGGATTACGAAGCTCCTACAATGAGCAGTTCTTC.

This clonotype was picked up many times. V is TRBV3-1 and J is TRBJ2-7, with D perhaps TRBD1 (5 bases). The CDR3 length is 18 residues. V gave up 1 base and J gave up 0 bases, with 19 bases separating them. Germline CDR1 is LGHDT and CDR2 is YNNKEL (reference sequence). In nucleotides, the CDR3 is TGTGCCAGCAGCCAAGGGGCCGTGACAGTCGTAAGCTCCTACGAGCAGTACTTC. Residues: CASSQGAVTVVSSYEQYF.

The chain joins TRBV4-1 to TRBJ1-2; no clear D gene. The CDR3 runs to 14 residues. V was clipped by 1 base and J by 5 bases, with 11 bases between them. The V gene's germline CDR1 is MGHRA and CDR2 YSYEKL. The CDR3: CASSQVLGLYGYTF. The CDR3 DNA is TGCGCCAGCAGCCAAGTCTTAGGGTTATATGGCTACACCTTC.

This CDR3 is CASRDYIRRDRGSGYTF. The CDR3 nucleotides read TGTGCCAGCAGAGATTACATTCGCCGGGACAGGGGGTCTGGCTACACCTTC. The V and J genes are TRBV6-1 and TRBJ1-2, with TRBD1 identical over 11 bases. This CDR3 comprises 17 residues. Unmatched junction bases numbered 16, after V lost 6 bases and J lost 7 bases. CDR1 MNHNS and CDR2 SASEGT come from the germline V gene.

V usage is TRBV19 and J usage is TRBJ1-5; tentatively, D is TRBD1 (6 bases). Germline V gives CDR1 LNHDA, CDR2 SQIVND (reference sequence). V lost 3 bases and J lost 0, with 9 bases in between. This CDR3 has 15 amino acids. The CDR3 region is CASSISGVSNQPQHF. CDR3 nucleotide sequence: TGTGCCAGTAGTATTTCAGGGGTTAGCAATCAGCCCCAGCATTTT.

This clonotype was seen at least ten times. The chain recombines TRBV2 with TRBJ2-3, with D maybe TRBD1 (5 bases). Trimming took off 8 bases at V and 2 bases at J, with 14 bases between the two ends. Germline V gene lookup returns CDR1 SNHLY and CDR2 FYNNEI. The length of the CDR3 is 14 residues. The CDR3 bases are TGTGCCAGCGGGCAGGGCACAAACACAGATACGCAGTATTTT. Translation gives CASGQGTNTDTQYF.

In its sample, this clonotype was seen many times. CDR3 DNA: TGTGCCAGCAGCACATCAGCGGGAGGCATTGAGACCCAGTACTTC. Its translation: CASSTSAGGIETQYF. The chain has TRBV7-9 and TRBJ2-5, with 9 nucleotides matching TRBD2. The CDR3 is 15 residues long. Germline CDR1 SEHNR, CDR2 FQNEAQ (reference sequence). The V segment lost 5 bases and the J segment 5 bases; nucleotides outside the gene matches: 9.

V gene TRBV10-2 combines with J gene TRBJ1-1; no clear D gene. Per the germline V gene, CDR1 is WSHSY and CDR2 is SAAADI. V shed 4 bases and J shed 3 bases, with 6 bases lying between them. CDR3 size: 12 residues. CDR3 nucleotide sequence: TGCGCCAGCAGTGCATACGACACTGAAGCTTTCTTT. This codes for CASSAYDTEAFF.

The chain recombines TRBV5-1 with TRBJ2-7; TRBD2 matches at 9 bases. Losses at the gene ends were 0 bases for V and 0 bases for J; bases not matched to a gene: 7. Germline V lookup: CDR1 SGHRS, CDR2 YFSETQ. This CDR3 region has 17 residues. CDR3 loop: CASSLAVGGRASYEQYF. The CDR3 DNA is TGCGCCAGCAGCTTGGCCGTAGGCGGGAGGGCCTCCTACGAGCAGTACTTC.

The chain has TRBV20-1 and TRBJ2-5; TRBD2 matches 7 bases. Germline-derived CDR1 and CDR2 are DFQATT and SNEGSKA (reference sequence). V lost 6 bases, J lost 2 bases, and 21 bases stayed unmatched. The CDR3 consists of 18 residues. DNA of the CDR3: TGCAGTGCGATTTCAGGATGGTGGGAGGGAGGTAGTCAAGAGACCCAGTACTTC. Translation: CSAISGWWEGGSQETQYF.

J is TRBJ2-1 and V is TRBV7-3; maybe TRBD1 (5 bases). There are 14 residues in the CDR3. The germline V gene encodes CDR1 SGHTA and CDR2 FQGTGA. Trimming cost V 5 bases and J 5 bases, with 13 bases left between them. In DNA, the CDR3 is TGTGCCAGCAGCCGGTTTGAAGGGGACAATGAGCAGTTCTTC. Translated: CASSRFEGDNEQFF.

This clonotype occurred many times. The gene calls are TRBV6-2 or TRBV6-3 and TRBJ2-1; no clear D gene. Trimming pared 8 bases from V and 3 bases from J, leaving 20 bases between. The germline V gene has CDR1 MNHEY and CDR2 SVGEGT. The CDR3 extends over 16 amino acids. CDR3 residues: CASSSPKPPYYNEQFF. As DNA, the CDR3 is TGTGCCAGCTCTTCCCCGAAACCGCCATACTACAATGAGCAGTTCTTC.

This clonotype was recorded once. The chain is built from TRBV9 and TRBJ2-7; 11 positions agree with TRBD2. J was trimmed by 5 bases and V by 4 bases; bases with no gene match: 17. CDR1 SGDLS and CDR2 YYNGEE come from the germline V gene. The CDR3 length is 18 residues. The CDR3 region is CASSKGQLLAGGAHEQYF. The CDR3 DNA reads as TGTGCCAGCAGCAAGGGACAACTCCTAGCGGGAGGTGCCCACGAGCAGTACTTC.

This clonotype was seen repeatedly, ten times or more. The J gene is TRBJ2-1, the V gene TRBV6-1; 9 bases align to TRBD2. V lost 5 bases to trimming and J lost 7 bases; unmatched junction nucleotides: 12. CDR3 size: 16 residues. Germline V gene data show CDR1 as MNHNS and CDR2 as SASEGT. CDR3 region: CASSSLLGGGGNEQFF. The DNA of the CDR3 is TGTGCCAGCAGTTCCCTTCTCGGCGGGGGGGGAAATGAGCAGTTCTTC.

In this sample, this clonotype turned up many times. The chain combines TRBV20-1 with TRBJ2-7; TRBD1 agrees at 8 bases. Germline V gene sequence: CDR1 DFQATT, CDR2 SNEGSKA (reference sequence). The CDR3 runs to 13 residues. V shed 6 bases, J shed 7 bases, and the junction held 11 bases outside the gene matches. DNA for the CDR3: TGCAGTGCCCATCCGGACAGGGCTATGGAGCAGTACTTC. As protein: CSAHPDRAMEQYF.

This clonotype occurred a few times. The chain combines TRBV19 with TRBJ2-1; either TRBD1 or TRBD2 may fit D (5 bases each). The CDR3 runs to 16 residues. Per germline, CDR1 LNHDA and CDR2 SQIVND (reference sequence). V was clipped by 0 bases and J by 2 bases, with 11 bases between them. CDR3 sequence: CASSIEGVGAYNEQFF. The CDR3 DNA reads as TGTGCCAGTAGTATAGAGGGGGTCGGCGCCTACAATGAGCAGTTCTTC.

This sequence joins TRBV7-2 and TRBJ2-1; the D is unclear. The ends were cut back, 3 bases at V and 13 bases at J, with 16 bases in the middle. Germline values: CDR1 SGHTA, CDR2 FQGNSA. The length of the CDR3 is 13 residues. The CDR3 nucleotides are TGTGCCAGCAGCTTCAATTTCGGGCCTCCCCAGTTCTTC. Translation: CASSFNFGPPQFF.

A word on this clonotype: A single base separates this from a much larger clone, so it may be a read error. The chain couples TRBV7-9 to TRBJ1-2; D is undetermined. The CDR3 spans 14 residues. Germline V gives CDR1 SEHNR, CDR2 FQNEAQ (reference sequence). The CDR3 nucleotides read TGTGTCAGCAGCTTAGTCGGGCCAGAACTGGGCTACACCTTC. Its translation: CVSSLVGPELGYTF.

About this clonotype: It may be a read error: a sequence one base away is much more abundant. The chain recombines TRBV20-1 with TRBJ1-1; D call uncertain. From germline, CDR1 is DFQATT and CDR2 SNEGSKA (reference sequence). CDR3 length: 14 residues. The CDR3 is CSTRDGSLNTEAFF. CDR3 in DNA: TGCAGTACTAGAGATGGGTCGCTGAACACTGAAGCTTTCTTT.

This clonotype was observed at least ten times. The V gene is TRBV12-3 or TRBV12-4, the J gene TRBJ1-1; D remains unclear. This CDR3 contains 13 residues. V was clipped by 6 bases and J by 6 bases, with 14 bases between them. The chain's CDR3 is CASSPVDRAEAFF. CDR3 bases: TGTGCCAGCAGCCCAGTAGACCGAGCTGAAGCTTTCTTT.